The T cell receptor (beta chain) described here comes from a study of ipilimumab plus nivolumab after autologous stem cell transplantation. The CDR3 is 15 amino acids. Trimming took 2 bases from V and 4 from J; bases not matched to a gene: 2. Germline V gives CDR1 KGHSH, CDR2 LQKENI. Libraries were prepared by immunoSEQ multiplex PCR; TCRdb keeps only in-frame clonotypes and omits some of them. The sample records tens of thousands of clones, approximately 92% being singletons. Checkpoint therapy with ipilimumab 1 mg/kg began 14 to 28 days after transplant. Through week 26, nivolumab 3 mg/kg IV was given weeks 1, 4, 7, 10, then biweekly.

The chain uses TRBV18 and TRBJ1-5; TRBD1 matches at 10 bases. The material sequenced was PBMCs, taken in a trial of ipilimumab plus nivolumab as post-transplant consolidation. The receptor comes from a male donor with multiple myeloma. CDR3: CASSPDRGRNQPQHF. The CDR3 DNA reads TGTGCCAGCTCACCAGACAGGGGGCGGAATCAGCCCCAGCATTTT.